The sequence of this T cell receptor beta chain was determined in a study of T cells expressing NK-cell markers. CDR3 length equals 13 residues. Germline loops: CDR1 DFQATT, CDR2 SNEGSKA (reference sequence). TCRdb re-called the 5' RACE reads and shows each CDR3 protein once, DNA omitted. The repertoire table contains a few hundred thousand distinct CDR3 sequences. The chain uses TRBV20-1 and TRBJ1-4. Material for sequencing was blood T cells: a sorted CD56 or NKG2C T cell subset, CD4+ or CD8+ T cells, or bulk PBMC T cells (not recorded which). The source of this sequence is a man between 18 and 35 years old in good health. CDR3 protein: CSARGSTREKLFF.